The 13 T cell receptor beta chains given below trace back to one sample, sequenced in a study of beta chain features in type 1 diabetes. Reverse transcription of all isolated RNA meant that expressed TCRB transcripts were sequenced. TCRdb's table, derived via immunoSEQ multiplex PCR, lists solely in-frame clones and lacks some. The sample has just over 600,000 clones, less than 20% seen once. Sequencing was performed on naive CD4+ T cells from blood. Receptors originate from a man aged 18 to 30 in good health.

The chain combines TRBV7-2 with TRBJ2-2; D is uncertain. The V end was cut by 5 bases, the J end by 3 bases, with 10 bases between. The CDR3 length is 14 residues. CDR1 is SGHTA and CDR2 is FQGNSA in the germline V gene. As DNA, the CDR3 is TGTGCCAGCAGCCCCCAGCTTGACACCGGGGAGCTGTTTTTT. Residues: CASSPQLDTGELFF.

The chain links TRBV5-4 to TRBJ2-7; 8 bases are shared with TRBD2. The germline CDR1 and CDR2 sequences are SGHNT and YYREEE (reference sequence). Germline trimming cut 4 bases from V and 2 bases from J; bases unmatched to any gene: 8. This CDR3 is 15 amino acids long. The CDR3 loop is CASSTPSGSAYEQYF. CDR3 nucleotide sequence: TGTGCCAGCAGCACTCCAAGCGGGAGCGCCTACGAGCAGTACTTC.

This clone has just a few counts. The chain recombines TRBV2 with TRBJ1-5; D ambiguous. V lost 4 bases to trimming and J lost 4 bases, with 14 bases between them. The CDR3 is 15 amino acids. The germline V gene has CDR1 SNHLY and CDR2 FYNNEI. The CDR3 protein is CASSGVSGGNQPQHF. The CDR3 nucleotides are TGTGCCAGCAGTGGAGTTTCGGGCGGGAATCAGCCCCAGCATTTT.

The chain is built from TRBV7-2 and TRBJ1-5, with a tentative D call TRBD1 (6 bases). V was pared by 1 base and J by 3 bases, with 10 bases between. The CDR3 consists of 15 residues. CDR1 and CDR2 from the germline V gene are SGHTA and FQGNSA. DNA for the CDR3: TGTGCCAGCAGCTTAGTGGACAGTTTCAATCAGCCCCAGCATTTT. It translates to CASSLVDSFNQPQHF.

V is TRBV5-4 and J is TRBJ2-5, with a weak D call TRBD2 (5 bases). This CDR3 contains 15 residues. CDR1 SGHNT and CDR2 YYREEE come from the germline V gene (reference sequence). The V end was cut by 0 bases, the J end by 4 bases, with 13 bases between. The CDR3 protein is CASSLGAGRGETQYF. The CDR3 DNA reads TGTGCCAGCAGCTTGGGGGCTGGGAGAGGAGAGACCCAGTACTTC.

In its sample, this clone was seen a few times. The CDR3, as DNA: TGTGCCAGCAGAGGGTCGTTCTATGGCTACACCTTC. As protein: CASRGSFYGYTF. The chain uses TRBV25-1 and TRBJ1-2; no clear D. This CDR3 spans 12 amino acids. Germline assignment: CDR1 MGHDK and CDR2 SYGVNS. Deletions cut 6 bases from V and 4 bases from J, with 9 bases between.

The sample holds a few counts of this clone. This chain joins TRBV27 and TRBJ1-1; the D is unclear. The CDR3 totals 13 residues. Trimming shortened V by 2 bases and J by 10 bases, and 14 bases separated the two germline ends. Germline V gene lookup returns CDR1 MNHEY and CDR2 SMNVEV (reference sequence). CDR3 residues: CASSLRANTGAFF. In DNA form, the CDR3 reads TGTGCCAGCAGTTTAAGAGCCAACACCGGAGCTTTCTTT.

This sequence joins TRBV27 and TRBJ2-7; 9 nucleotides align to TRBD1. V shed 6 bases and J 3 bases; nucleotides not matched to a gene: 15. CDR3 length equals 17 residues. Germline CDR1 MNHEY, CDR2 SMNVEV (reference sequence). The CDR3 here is CASSPLPIDRGIYEQYF. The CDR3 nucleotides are TGTGCCAGCAGCCCCCTGCCAATCGACAGGGGGATCTACGAGCAGTACTTC.

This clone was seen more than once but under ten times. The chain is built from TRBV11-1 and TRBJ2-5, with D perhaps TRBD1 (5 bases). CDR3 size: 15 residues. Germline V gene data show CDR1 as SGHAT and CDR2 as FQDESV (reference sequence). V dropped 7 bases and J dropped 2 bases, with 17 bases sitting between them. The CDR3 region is CASTPWGGRQETQYF. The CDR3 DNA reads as TGTGCCAGCACCCCTTGGGGCGGAAGACAAGAGACCCAGTACTTC. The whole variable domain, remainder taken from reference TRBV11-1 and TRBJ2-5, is EAEVAQSPRYKITEKSQAVAFWCDPISGHATLYWYRQILGQGPELLVQFQDESVVDDSQLPKDRFSAERLKGVDSTLKIQPAELGDSAMYLCASTPWGGRQETQYFGPGTRLLVL.

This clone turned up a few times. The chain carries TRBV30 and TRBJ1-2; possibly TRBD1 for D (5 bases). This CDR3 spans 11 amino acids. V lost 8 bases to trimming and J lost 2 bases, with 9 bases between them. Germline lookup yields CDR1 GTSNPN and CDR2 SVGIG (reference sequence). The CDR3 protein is CAGGRNYGYTF. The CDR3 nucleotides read TGTGCCGGGGGGAGAAACTATGGCTACACCTTC.

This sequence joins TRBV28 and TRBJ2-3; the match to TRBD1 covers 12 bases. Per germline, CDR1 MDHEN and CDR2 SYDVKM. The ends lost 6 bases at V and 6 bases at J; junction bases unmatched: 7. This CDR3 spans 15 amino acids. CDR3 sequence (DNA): TGTGCCAGCAGCCGCGGGACAGGGGGCCGGGATACGCAGTATTTT. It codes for CASSRGTGGRDTQYF.

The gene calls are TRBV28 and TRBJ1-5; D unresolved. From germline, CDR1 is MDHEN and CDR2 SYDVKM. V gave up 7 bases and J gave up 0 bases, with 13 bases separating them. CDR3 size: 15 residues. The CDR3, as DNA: TGTGCCAGCAACCTCGGGAGGTATAGCAATCAGCCCCAGCATTTT. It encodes CASNLGRYSNQPQHF.

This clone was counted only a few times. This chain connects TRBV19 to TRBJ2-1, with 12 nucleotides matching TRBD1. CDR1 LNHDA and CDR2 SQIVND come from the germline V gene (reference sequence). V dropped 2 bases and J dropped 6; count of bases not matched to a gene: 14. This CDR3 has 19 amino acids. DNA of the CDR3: TGTGCCAGTAGTATAAAGGGGACAGGGGGCGCAGGCCCCCGCAATGAGCAGTTCTTC. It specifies CASSIKGTGGAGPRNEQFF.